The 16 T cell receptor beta chains reported below all come from one sample, sequenced in a study of blood T cell repertoires in COVID-19. Produced via immunoSEQ multiplex PCR; TCRdb's table is partial and in-frame only. Of more than 300,000 clones listed, 87% are singletons. The sample was peripheral blood. The receptors shown here come from a woman between 45 and 65 years old with COVID-19, enrolled during active disease.

The chain employs TRBV12-3 or TRBV12-4 and TRBJ1-3, with D possibly being TRBD1 (6 bases). The CDR3 runs 13 residues. Trimming pared 6 bases from V and 12 bases from J, leaving 18 bases between. CDR3 coding DNA: TGTGCCAGCAGGAATACCTACAGGGTGGGCATATATTTT. Protein: CASRNTYRVGIYF.

This clone appeared once. The chain recombines TRBV10-3 with TRBJ1-1, with D possibly being TRBD1 (6 bases). Per germline, CDR1 ENHRY and CDR2 SYGVKD. Trimming removed 10 bases from V and 1 base from J, with 13 bases in between. This CDR3 is 13 amino acids long. The CDR3 DNA reads TGTGCCAGCTCACAGGGTTCGAACACTGAAGCTTTCTTT. Its translation is CASSQGSNTEAFF.

The chain links TRBV2 to TRBJ2-7, with 9 nucleotides matching TRBD1. V trimming: 5 bases; J trimming: 0 bases; junction bases outside the gene matches: 8. CDR3 length equals 16 residues. Germline values: CDR1 SNHLY, CDR2 FYNNEI. The DNA for the CDR3 is TGTGCCAGCAGTCTAGAACCGGGACAGGGCTCCTACGAGCAGTACTTC. Translating gives CASSLEPGQGSYEQYF.

V and J are TRBV30 and TRBJ1-6; TRBD1 is a possible D gene (6 bases). This CDR3 is 16 amino acids long. Germline V gene sequence: CDR1 GTSNPN, CDR2 SVGIG (reference sequence). Trimming removed 4 bases at V and 7 bases at J, with 20 bases between. CDR3 sequence reads: CAWIRTGQGNNSPLHF. Written as DNA, the CDR3 is TGTGCCTGGATTAGGACGGGGCAGGGGAACAATTCACCCCTCCACTTT. Full variable domain (remainder filled in from reference TRBV30 and TRBJ1-6): SQTIHQWPATLVQPVGSPLSLECTVEGTSNPNLYWYRQAAGRGLQLLFYSVGIGQISSEVPQNLSASRPQDRQFILSSKKLLLSDSGFYLCAWIRTGQGNNSPLHFGNGTRLTVT.

V and J are TRBV5-5 and TRBJ2-2, with 9 bases lining up with TRBD1. V gave up 0 bases and J gave up 8 bases; unmatched junction bases: 5. Germline CDR1 SGHKS, CDR2 YYEKEE (reference sequence). The CDR3 runs to 15 residues. Written as DNA, the CDR3 is TGTGCCAGCAGCTTGGATGGACAGGGGAGAGGGGAGCTGTTTTTT. Translation gives CASSLDGQGRGELFF.

The chain employs TRBV4-2 and TRBJ2-7; possibly TRBD2 for D (5 bases). Trimming took 0 bases from V and 0 from J, leaving 9 bases between them. The germline gives CDR1 LGHNA, CDR2 YNFKEQ. The length of the CDR3 is 15 residues. As DNA, the CDR3 is TGTGCCAGCAGCCAAGATCCCGGGATCTCCTACGAGCAGTACTTC. It is translated as CASSQDPGISYEQYF.

To note about this clone: The sample has other DNA sequences that encode this CDR3 too. J is TRBJ2-1 and V is TRBV20-1; D is undetermined. Germline V gene sequence: CDR1 DFQATT, CDR2 SNEGSKA (reference sequence). CDR3 length: 10 amino acids. The germline V and J ends were trimmed by 4 bases and 7 bases, with 5 bases remaining between them. The CDR3 spells CSAKRNEQFF. The CDR3 DNA is TGCAGTGCTAAGAGAAATGAGCAGTTCTTC.

This sequence joins TRBV18 and TRBJ2-3; 8 bases match TRBD2. Germline trimming cut 2 bases from V and 5 bases from J; bases unmatched to any gene: 6. From germline, CDR1 is KGHSH and CDR2 LQKENI. The CDR3 contains 15 residues. CDR3 DNA sequence: TGTGCCAGCTCACCAATGGGACTAGAAGAAGATACGCAGTATTTT. Translating gives CASSPMGLEEDTQYF.

The chain carries TRBV6-5 and TRBJ1-5; 8 bases are a match to TRBD1. Per the germline V gene, CDR1 is MNHEY and CDR2 is SVGAGI. Trimming removed 4 bases from V and 2 bases from J; junction bases left unmatched: 1. The CDR3 has 14 residues. The CDR3 is CASSSGGGNQPQHF. As DNA, the CDR3 is TGTGCCAGCAGTTCAGGGGGCGGCAATCAGCCCCAGCATTTT.

V usage is TRBV3-1 (or the pseudogene TRBV3-2) and J usage is TRBJ2-3; the match to TRBD2 covers 12 bases. The CDR3 consists of 18 residues. J was trimmed by 2 bases and V by 1 base; bases with no gene match: 7. The germline V gene has CDR1 LGHDT and CDR2 YNNKEL (reference sequence). The CDR3 DNA is TGTGCCAGCAGCCAAGGACTAGCGGGAGCGCGAAACACAGATACGCAGTATTTT. Its translation: CASSQGLAGARNTDTQYF.

This chain uses TRBV6-2 or TRBV6-3 with TRBJ2-7; D is perhaps TRBD1 (5 bases). CDR1 is MNHEY and CDR2 is SVGEGT in the germline V gene. V dropped 0 bases and J dropped 2 bases, with 11 bases sitting between them. CDR3 length: 15 amino acids. CDR3 loop: CASSYSSGNPYEQYF. In DNA, the CDR3 is TGTGCCAGCAGTTACTCTTCAGGGAATCCCTACGAGCAGTACTTC.

V and J are TRBV5-1 and TRBJ2-1, with 8 bases that match TRBD2. This CDR3 is 17 amino acids long. Trimming took 0 bases from V and 9 from J; bases not matched to a gene: 14. The germline V gene has CDR1 SGHRS and CDR2 YFSETQ. The CDR3 region has the DNA TGCGCCAGCAGCTTGGAACGGTGGCGGGAGGCATTGCGTGAGCAGTTCTTC. This gives the protein CASSLERWREALREQFF.

The chain combines TRBV7-2 with TRBJ1-1; 7 bases map to TRBD1. The CDR3 is 13 residues long. Looked up from germline, CDR1 is SGHTA and CDR2 is FQGNSA. The ends lost 5 bases at V and 8 bases at J; junction bases unmatched: 8. The CDR3 DNA is TGTGCCAGCAGCACAGGGACAGCGCCGGAAGCTTTCTTT. Translation gives CASSTGTAPEAFF. The entire variable domain, with the rest obtained from reference TRBV7-2 and TRBJ1-1, is as follows: GAGVSQSPSNKVTEKGKDVELRCDPISGHTALYWYRQSLGQGLEFLIYFQGNSAPDKSGLPSDRFSAERTGGSVSTLTIQRTQQEDSAVYLCASSTGTAPEAFFGQGTRLTVV.

The J gene is TRBJ1-2, the V gene TRBV11-3, with D unresolved. Germline loops: CDR1 SGHNT, CDR2 YENEEA. This CDR3 is 14 amino acids long. Trimming shortened V by 0 bases and J by 3 bases, and 8 bases separated the two germline ends. The CDR3 region has the DNA TGTGCCAGCAGCTTAGATCCCGAGTACTATGGCTACACCTTC. As protein: CASSLDPEYYGYTF.

The chain uses TRBV6-4 and TRBJ2-3, with 10 nucleotides matching TRBD2. Trimming at V came to 8 bases and at J to 5 bases, leaving 13 bases not matched to a gene. This CDR3 comprises 16 residues. Germline values: CDR1 MRHNA, CDR2 SNTAGT. CDR3 protein: CASSSYSSGGRDTQYF. The CDR3 nucleotides are TGTGCCAGCTCTTCTTACTCTAGCGGGGGACGAGATACGCAGTATTTT.

This clone was seen a single time. This chain joins TRBV13 and TRBJ2-7; D gene unclear. Germline CDR1 is PRHDT and CDR2 is FYEKMQ (reference sequence). The CDR3 has 13 amino acids. Trimming left V 4 bases short and J 3 bases short, with 10 bases between. The CDR3 loop reads CASSSSLIYEQYF. DNA of the CDR3: TGTGCCAGCAGCTCCTCCCTAATCTACGAGCAGTACTTC.